This T cell receptor (beta chain) was found in a study of OX40 agonist ivuxolimab in advanced cancers. Sequencing was performed with immunoSEQ multiplex PCR; in TCRdb, only in-frame clones are kept and a portion is missing. The sample records tens of thousands of clones, about 87% being singletons. The study, taken as a whole, reports: There was clonal expansion of CD4+ and CD8+ blood T cells by week 6 at 0.1 to 3.0 mg/kg. Some nonresponders additionally presented with little normalized T-cell clonal expansion.

J was trimmed by 0 bases and V by 5 bases; bases with no gene match: 14. There are 18 residues in the CDR3. The germline V gene has CDR1 SEHNR and CDR2 FQNEAQ (reference sequence). This clone appeared once. Its antigen is unknown. This material consisted of CD4+ or CD8+ T cells sorted from blood, taken in a trial of the OX40 agonist ivuxolimab. The chain carries TRBV7-9 and TRBJ2-3, with 7 bases that match TRBD1. The receptor's source is an adult with an advanced solid tumor such as melanoma, head and neck, liver or kidney cancer. CDR3 region: CASSQRGQWSPSTDTQYF. The CDR3, as DNA: TGTGCCAGCAGCCAGAGGGGACAGTGGTCCCCTAGCACAGATACGCAGTATTTT.